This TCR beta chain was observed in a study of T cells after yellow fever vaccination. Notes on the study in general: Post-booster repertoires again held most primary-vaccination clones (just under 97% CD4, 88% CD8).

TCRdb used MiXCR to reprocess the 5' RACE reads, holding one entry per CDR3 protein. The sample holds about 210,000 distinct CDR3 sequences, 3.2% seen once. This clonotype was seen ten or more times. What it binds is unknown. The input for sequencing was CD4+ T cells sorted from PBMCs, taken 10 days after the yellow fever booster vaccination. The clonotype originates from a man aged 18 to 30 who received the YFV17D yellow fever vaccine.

The DNA for the CDR3 is TGCAGTGTGGCATACCCTAGCACAGATACGCAGTATTTT. The encoded protein is CSVAYPSTDTQYF. The V and J genes are TRBV20-1 and TRBJ2-3, with D uncertain. V lost 7 bases, J lost 0 bases, and 11 bases lay in between. The CDR3 is 13 residues long. Germline V gene sequence: CDR1 DFQATT, CDR2 SNEGSKA (reference sequence).